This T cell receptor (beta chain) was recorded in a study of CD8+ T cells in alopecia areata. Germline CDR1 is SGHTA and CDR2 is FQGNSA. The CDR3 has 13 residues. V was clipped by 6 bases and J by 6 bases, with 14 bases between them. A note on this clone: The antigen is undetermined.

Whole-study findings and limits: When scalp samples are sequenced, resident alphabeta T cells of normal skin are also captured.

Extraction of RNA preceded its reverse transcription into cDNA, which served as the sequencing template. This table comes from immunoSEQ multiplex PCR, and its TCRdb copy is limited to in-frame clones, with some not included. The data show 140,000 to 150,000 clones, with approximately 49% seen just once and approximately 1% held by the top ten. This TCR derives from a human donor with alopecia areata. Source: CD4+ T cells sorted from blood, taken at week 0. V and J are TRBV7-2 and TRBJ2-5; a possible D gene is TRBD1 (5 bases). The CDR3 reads CASSFIRDQTQYF. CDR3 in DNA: TGTGCCAGCAGTTTTATCAGGGATCAGACCCAGTACTTC.